The entry below gives a single T cell receptor (beta chain) sequence along with its context. TCRdb keeps only in-frame clones here, not all; method: immunoSEQ multiplex PCR. Here the sample spans roughly 76,000 clones, about 93% being singletons. The data were taken from a study of control samples from healthy donors and cancer patients. Input material: blood. This TCR came from a woman between 40 and 50 years old in good health.

The CDR3 nucleotides are TGTGCCAGCAGTCGGACAGTCAACAATGAGCAGTTCTTC. This encodes CASSRTVNNEQFF. The rearrangement links TRBV28 to TRBJ2-1; tentative D call: TRBD1 (6 bases). Deletions cut 5 bases from V and 5 bases from J, with 10 bases between. Germline V gene lookup returns CDR1 MDHEN and CDR2 SYDVKM. The CDR3 length is 13 residues.